This section outlines one TCR beta chain sequence together with its context. Assay: immunoSEQ multiplex PCR; the TCRdb copy retains only in-frame clones and omits some. Seen here are around 57,000 clones, 90% observed once, and the top ten hold approximately 6.6%. The sample is drawn from a study of T cell changes during pregnancy in multiple sclerosis. CDR3 length equals 14 residues. Germline CDR1 reads SGHRS; CDR2 reads YFSETQ. The V end was cut by 6 bases, the J end by 5 bases, with 17 bases between. This sample comprised peripheral blood, obtained in the third trimester of pregnancy. The genes are TRBV5-1 and TRBJ1-1, with D perhaps TRBD1 (5 bases). This TCR was recovered from a female donor in good health, enrolled as a control in a pregnancy study. CDR3: CASKTTGGGTEAFF. CDR3 coding DNA: TGCGCCAGCAAGACCACCGGGGGGGGGACTGAAGCTTTCTTT.